This entry lists 16 T cell receptor beta chains sequenced from one sample in a study of shared clonotypes between healthy human individuals. The data were produced by immunoSEQ multiplex PCR, yet TCRdb's version contains in-frame clones alone and is incomplete. This sample yields about 1.5 million clones, of which approximately 97% are seen a single time; 1.2% belongs to the top ten. Sequenced sample: naive CD4+ T cells sorted from blood. This sample's subset: CD45RA+ positively selected. These receptors were taken from a man younger than 40 in good health.

The genes are TRBV9 and TRBJ2-7; tentative D call: TRBD1 (6 bases). The V gene's germline CDR1 is SGDLS and CDR2 YYNGEE. This CDR3 spans 15 amino acids. The V end lost 3 bases, the J end lost 3 bases, and 16 bases lay between the germline ends. The DNA for the CDR3 is TGTGCCAGCAGCGCACAGGGTTTAGCGTTCTACGAGCAGTACTTC. Protein: CASSAQGLAFYEQYF.

This clone was counted once. This chain joins TRBV11-2 and TRBJ2-3, with 7 bases matching TRBD2. CDR1 is SGHAT and CDR2 is FQNNGV in the germline V gene. The CDR3 is 14 residues long. V dropped 7 bases and J dropped 1; count of bases not matched to a gene: 5. The CDR3 region has the DNA TGTGCCAGCACTAGGCTAGCGGGCACAGATACGCAGTATTTT. Translation gives CASTRLAGTDTQYF.

The V and J genes are TRBV7-7 and TRBJ2-2; D gene unclear. From germline, CDR1 is SSHAT and CDR2 FNYEAQ (reference sequence). V lost 1 base, J lost 2 bases, and 5 bases lay in between. This CDR3 spans 14 amino acids. The CDR3 nucleotides are TGTGCCAGCAGCTTAGACACAAACACCGGGGAGCTGTTTTTT. Amino acid sequence: CASSLDTNTGELFF.

The rearrangement links TRBV10-3 to TRBJ1-1; D is possibly TRBD1 (5 bases). CDR3 length equals 15 residues. The V gene lost 2 bases and the J gene lost 7 bases, with 17 bases spanning the gap. Germline lookup yields CDR1 ENHRY and CDR2 SYGVKD. The CDR3 DNA sequence: TGTGCCATCAGTGAGACAGCCGCCGTCGGGGGTGAAGCTTTCTTT. Translated, it gives CAISETAAVGGEAFF.

J is TRBJ2-1 and V is TRBV12-5; no clear D gene. The CDR3 totals 12 residues. Trimming left V 5 bases short and J 5 bases short, with 7 bases between. Germline V lookup: CDR1 LGHNT, CDR2 FRNRAP. CDR3 sequence: CASGHTDNEQFF. Here the CDR3 DNA reads TGTGCTAGTGGTCACACTGACAATGAGCAGTTCTTC.

The chain employs TRBV21-1 and TRBJ2-7; TRBD2 is the table's D call, not checked against the DNA. TRBV21-1 is a pseudogene segment. The CDR3 is made up of 17 amino acids. The DNA of the CDR3 is TGTGCCAGCAGCAAAATAGGAGGGTGGACTAGCGGGAGAGAGCAGTACTTC. It is translated as CASSKIGGWTSGREQYF.

V and J are TRBV28 and TRBJ2-1; 10 bases match TRBD2. Germline trimming cut 3 bases from V and 5 bases from J; bases unmatched to any gene: 22. The CDR3 is 21 residues long. The germline V gene encodes CDR1 MDHEN and CDR2 SYDVKM. CDR3 region: CASSFFRRGFTGTSANNEQFF. DNA of the CDR3: TGTGCCAGCAGTTTTTTTCGCCGGGGGTTCACCGGGACTAGCGCTAACAATGAGCAGTTCTTC.

Details on this clone: The germline gene is not matched at one end of the junction; a read error may be the cause. This chain connects TRBV19 to TRBJ2-3; possibly TRBD2 for D (5 bases). Germline CDR1 and CDR2: LNHDA and SQIVND (reference sequence). The CDR3 runs to 12 residues. This CDR3 reads CASSVGRRLVQF. The CDR3 coding sequence is TGTGCCAGTAGTGTGGGCAGGAGGCTCGTTCAGTTT.

CDR3 region: CASEDRVGQPQHF. In DNA, the CDR3 is TGTGCCAGCGAGGACAGGGTGGGACAGCCCCAGCATTTT. The rearrangement joins TRBV6-1 to TRBJ1-5; 8 nucleotides line up with TRBD1. The CDR3 loop spans 13 amino acids. Germline V gives CDR1 MNHNS, CDR2 SASEGT. With V trimmed by 8 bases and J by 7 bases, 7 bases remained unmatched.

The chain is built from TRBV28 and TRBJ2-7, with D possibly called TRBD1 or TRBD2 (5 bases each). This CDR3 has 17 amino acids. V lost 3 bases and J 3 bases, leaving 21 bases between the germline ends. Germline V CDR1 and CDR2: MDHEN, SYDVKM. DNA of the CDR3: TGTGCCAGCAGTTTGGACAACCGGGACCGCCTAAACTACGAGCAGTACTTC. It translates to CASSLDNRDRLNYEQYF.

The chain links TRBV28 to TRBJ1-2; D perhaps matches TRBD1 (5 bases). V was cut by 10 bases and J by 5 bases, with 14 bases left in between. The germline V gene encodes CDR1 MDHEN and CDR2 SYDVKM. The CDR3 extends over 12 amino acids. In DNA form, the CDR3 reads TGTGCCATATCCTTCGCAGGGTATGGCTACACCTTC. The encoded protein is CAISFAGYGYTF.

This rearrangement joins TRBV5-1 to TRBJ2-7; the match to TRBD2 covers 8 bases. The ends lost 0 bases at V and 2 bases at J; junction bases unmatched: 4. This CDR3 region has 15 residues. Germline values: CDR1 SGHRS, CDR2 YFSETQ. The CDR3 spells CASSLGTSRAYEQYF. CDR3 bases: TGCGCCAGCAGCTTGGGGACTAGCAGGGCCTACGAGCAGTACTTC.

The V and J genes are TRBV25-1 and TRBJ1-1, with 7 bases fitting TRBD1. The CDR3 totals 15 residues. The germline CDR1 and CDR2 sequences are MGHDK and SYGVNS. J gave up 0 bases and V 7 bases, and 8 bases lay outside the gene matches. The CDR3 DNA reads as TGTGCCAGCACCCCCTCGACAGGGCTGAACACTGAAGCTTTCTTT. Protein: CASTPSTGLNTEAFF.

V usage is TRBV6-5 and J usage is TRBJ1-3, with a possible D match to TRBD1 (5 bases). In germline, CDR1 is MNHEY, CDR2 SVGAGI. This CDR3 contains 15 residues. The germline V and J ends were trimmed by 2 bases and 2 bases, with 10 bases remaining between them. The CDR3 loop reads CASSYQGAPGNTIYF. Here the CDR3 DNA reads TGTGCCAGCAGTTACCAAGGGGCCCCTGGAAACACCATATATTTT.

This clone is a singleton in its sample. The gene calls are TRBV19 and TRBJ1-1; D uncertain. The CDR3 is made up of 13 amino acids. The germline gives CDR1 LNHDA, CDR2 SQIVND (reference sequence). V lost 2 bases and J lost 0, with 4 bases in between. CDR3 bases: TGTGCCAGTAGTATACAGATGAACACTGAAGCTTTCTTT. It codes for CASSIQMNTEAFF.

The chain couples TRBV14 to TRBJ2-1, with D perhaps matching TRBD2 (6 bases). Germline V lookup: CDR1 SGHDN, CDR2 FVKESK. There are 15 residues in the CDR3. The germline V and J ends were trimmed by 5 bases and 9 bases, with 20 bases remaining between them. The DNA of the CDR3 is TGTGCCAGCAGCTATTTCGCTAGCGAGCACGGTGAGCAGTTCTTC. Residues: CASSYFASEHGEQFF. Based on the CDR3 plus reference TRBV14 and TRBJ2-1, the full variable domain is EAGVTQFPSHSVIEKGQTVTLRCDPISGHDNLYWYRRVMGKEIKFLLHFVKESKQDESGMPNNRFLAERTGGTYSTLKVQPAELEDSGVYFCASSYFASEHGEQFFGPGTRLTVL.